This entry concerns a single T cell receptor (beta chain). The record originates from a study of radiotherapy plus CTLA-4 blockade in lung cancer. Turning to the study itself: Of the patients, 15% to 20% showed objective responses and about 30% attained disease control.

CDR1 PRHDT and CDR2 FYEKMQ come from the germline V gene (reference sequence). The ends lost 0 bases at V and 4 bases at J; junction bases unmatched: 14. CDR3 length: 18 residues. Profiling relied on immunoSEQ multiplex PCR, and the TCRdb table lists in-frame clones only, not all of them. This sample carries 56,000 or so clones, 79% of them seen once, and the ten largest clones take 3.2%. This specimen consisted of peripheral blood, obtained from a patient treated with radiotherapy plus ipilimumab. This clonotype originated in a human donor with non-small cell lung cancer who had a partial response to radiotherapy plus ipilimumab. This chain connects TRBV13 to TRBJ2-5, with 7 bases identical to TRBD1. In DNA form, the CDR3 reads TGTGCCAGCAGCTTAGGGGGAAAGAGGGCAGGGGGACGAGAGACCCAGTACTTC. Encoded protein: CASSLGGKRAGGRETQYF.